This T cell receptor (beta chain) was retrieved from a study of cytomegalovirus exposure and HLA in healthy donors. Points from the study as a whole: Cytomegalovirus-associated status was assigned to 164 TCR beta chains. Later analysis identified a missense DCLRE1C variant that was linked to TCR beta V- and J-gene trimming.

CDR1 and CDR2 from the germline V gene are SGHVS and FQNEAQ. CDR3 length equals 14 residues. J lost 9 bases, V lost 4 bases, and 9 bases had no gene match. A multiplex PCR was run with 60 Vbeta primers and 13 Jbeta primers. Generated by immunoSEQ multiplex PCR, the TCRdb table keeps only in-frame clones and is missing some. The sample includes roughly 150,000 clones, over 70% of them seen just once. This clone was counted between two and nine times. The antigen remains undetermined. J is TRBJ2-1 and V is TRBV7-8, with TRBD1 identical over 7 bases. The sample was PBMCs. The receptor comes from a male donor in good health and CMV-seronegative. CDR3 nucleotide sequence: TGTGCCAGCAGCTCCGTACAGGGGCGGGCTGAGCAGTTCTTC. It yields the protein CASSSVQGRAEQFF.